This entry features one T cell receptor (beta chain) sequence. The CDR3 loop spans 14 amino acids. The V and J ends lost 3 bases and 8 bases respectively, with 13 bases between them. This record comes from a study of T-cell reconstitution after alpha-beta-depleted transplantation in children. Molecular barcoding with unique molecular identifiers was used for the TCRbeta library. TCRdb independently ran MiXCR on the PCR reads; one entry per CDR3 protein. The sample has about 500,000 distinct CDR3 sequences, approximately 32% seen once. This specimen consisted of PBMCs from the stem cell graft donor, obtained from the stem cell graft. This receptor was identified in a human donor who donated a stem cell graft to a child with aplastic anemia. This chain uses TRBV12-3 or TRBV12-4 with TRBJ1-4, with D perhaps TRBD1 (5 bases). The CDR3 nucleotides read TGTGCCAGCAGTTTGGCCCAGGGAAGGGAAAAACTGTTTTTT. Its protein product is CASSLAQGREKLFF.